This T cell receptor (beta chain) derives from a study of control samples from healthy donors and cancer patients (dated by TCRdb to 2018 to 2020). For this clone: Its antigen has not been determined. No base quality information exists; no much larger clone differs at one position.

The library was obtained by the immunoSEQ multiplex PCR assay. TCRdb took this table from immuneACCESS and kept in-frame rearrangements with V and J called. Such tables lack part of the clones; where checked against another copy, unresolved V genes explain under half of the gap, and the rest is unexplained. The sample yields fewer than 90,000 clones; approximately 90% were counted once. 1.9% of the sample rests with the top ten. The germline V gene gives CDR1 as ENHRY and CDR2 as SYGVKD. Taken from cysteine to phenylalanine, the CDR3 has 13 residues. CDR3 DNA is the only sequence kept; it has 39 bases, read in frame from the first base. The trim is 8 bases for V and 2 bases for J, with a gap of 11 bases between the germline ends.

The sample comprised PBMCs. In this chain, TRBV10-3 is recombined with TRBJ2-3; TRBD1 might be the D gene, on 5 matching bases. This clonotype originated in a woman in her fifties or sixties with head and neck cancer. The bases read TGTGCCATCGCAGCAGGGTACACAGATACGCAGTATTTT. The encoded protein is CAIAAGYTDTQYF.